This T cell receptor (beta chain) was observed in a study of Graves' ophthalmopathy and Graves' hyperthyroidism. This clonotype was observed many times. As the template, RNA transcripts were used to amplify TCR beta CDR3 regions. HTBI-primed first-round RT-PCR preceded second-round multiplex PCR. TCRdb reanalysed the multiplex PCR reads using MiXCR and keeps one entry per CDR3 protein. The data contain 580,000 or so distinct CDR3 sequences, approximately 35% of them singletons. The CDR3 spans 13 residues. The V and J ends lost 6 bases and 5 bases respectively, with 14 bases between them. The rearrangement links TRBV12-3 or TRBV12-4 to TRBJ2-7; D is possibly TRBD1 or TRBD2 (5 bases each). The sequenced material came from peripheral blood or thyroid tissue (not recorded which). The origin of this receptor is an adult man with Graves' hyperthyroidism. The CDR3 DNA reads TGTGCCAGCAGCCGATCAGGGACCGACGAGCAGTACTTC. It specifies CASSRSGTDEQYF.